This TCR beta chain appears in the sequencing data of a study of blood T cell repertoires in COVID-19 (dated by TCRdb to the early 2020s). For the study in its entirety: Samples covering the acute and convalescent phases of COVID-19 were provided by collaborators in the United States, Italy and Spain. The material from the prospective study consisted of cDNA or gDNA derived from T cells, B-cell-depleted T cells, or PBMCs. Subjects who had been exposed to COVID-19, were actively infected with it, or had recovered from it provided the deeply sampled blood TCRbeta repertoires that made up the dataset. The repertoires were released in a freely available public database intended as a resource for research on the immune response to SARS-CoV-2. Samples were obtained from the ongoing ImmuneRACE study (first 160 participants) and from some 1,200 subjects provided by 6 global collaborators. A de-identified subject ID, COVID-19 status, age in years and sex were almost always included in the sample metadata. Where available, HLA class I and class II types were obtained from metadata supplied by the sample provider rather than from assay-based typing. Here is what the overall study found, with its caveats: How much clinical and demographic metadata was included differed by source and by participant, and the metadata was provided uncurated.

TCRbeta CDR3 regions were amplified from genomic DNA by means of the immunoSEQ Assay, a bias-controlled multiplex PCR. In the source study's methods: The number of nucleated cells in each sample was estimated from the amplification of reference gene primers within the assay. To quantify the absolute abundance of each unique TCRbeta CDR3 rearrangement, sequence reads were collapsed and filtered. For each sample, productive Simpson clonality was calculated as the square root of Simpson's diversity index across productive rearrangements. TCRdb obtained this table from immuneACCESS and retained in-frame rearrangements with V and J assigned. These tables miss some clones; where compared with another copy, unresolved V genes account for less than half of the shortfall, and the remainder is unexplained. V, J and clone size derive from that table, while D and trimming were established from the DNA sequence. Recorded for this sample are about 150,000 clones; over 75% of them occurred a single time. The ten largest make up approximately 2.8% of the sample.

The germline V gene (reference sequence) provides CDR1 LGHDT and CDR2 YNNKEL. V ends up 0 bases short and J 0 bases short, with an unmatched junction base count of 11. Including cysteine and phenylalanine, the CDR3 has 19 amino acids. The DNA shown is the 57-base CDR3, in frame from base 1. Points on this clone: Its antigen specificity is not known. Base qualities were left out, and no much larger clone turns up one base away.

Whole blood was collected in K2EDTA tubes by collaborating institutions according to the institutions' own protocols. For TCRbeta analysis, collaborators shipped samples in one of three forms: frozen whole blood, isolated PBMCs, or DNA extracted from either of those sample types. The V and J genes are TRBV3-1 (or the pseudogene TRBV3-2) and TRBJ2-1, and 7 junction bases match TRBD2. This clonotype was obtained from a woman between 55 and 75 years old with active COVID-19. Sequencing used peripheral blood. The CDR3: CASSQEPSLALSSYNEQFF. At the DNA level, the sequence is TGTGCCAGCAGCCAAGAACCCTCACTAGCGTTGAGCTCCTACAATGAGCAGTTCTTC.